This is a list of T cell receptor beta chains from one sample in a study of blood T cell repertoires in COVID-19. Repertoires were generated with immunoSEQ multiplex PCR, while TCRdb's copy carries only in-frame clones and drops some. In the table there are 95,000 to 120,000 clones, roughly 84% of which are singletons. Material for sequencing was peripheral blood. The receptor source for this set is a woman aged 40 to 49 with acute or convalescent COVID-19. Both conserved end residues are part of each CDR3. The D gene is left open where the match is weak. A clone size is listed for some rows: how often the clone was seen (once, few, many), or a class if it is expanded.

CDR3: CASSLGAGFDTQYF
DNA: TGTGCCAGCAGCTTGGGGGCGGGGTTTGATACGCAGTATTTT
J: TRBJ2-3
size: NA
V: TRBV5-4
D: NA

CDR3: CSVPVGQGRNTGELFF
DNA: TGCAGCGTCCCTGTAGGACAGGGGCGGAACACCGGGGAGCTGTTTTTT
J: TRBJ2-2
size: NA
V: TRBV29-1
D: TRBD1

CDR3: CASSRSWLGQGLTGELFF
DNA: TGCGCCAGCAGCCGGTCGTGGTTGGGACAGGGCCTTACCGGGGAGCTGTTTTTT
J: TRBJ2-2
size: few
V: TRBV4-1
D: TRBD1

CDR3: CASSNQGVSSYEQYF
DNA: TGTGCCAGCAGCAATCAGGGGGTAAGCTCCTACGAGCAGTACTTC
J: TRBJ2-7
size: few
V: TRBV14
D: TRBD1

CDR3: CASSPGTGKGQPQHF
DNA: TGTGCCAGCAGTCCCGGGACAGGGAAAGGACAGCCCCAGCATTTT
J: TRBJ1-5
size: NA
V: TRBV6-6
D: TRBD1

CDR3: CASSESGGTTDTQYF
DNA: TGTGCCAGCAGTGAGAGCGGGGGGACCACAGATACGCAGTATTTT
J: TRBJ2-3
size: NA
V: TRBV2
D: TRBD2

CDR3: CASSHQTGDTYEQYF
DNA: TGCGCCAGCAGCCACCAGACAGGGGACACCTACGAGCAGTACTTC
J: TRBJ2-7
size: NA
V: TRBV4-3
D: TRBD1

CDR3: CASSPQGLNYGYTF
DNA: TGTGCCAGCAGTCCGCAGGGGCTTAACTATGGCTACACCTTC
J: TRBJ1-2
size: NA
V: TRBV2
D: NA

CDR3: CASSLGTEYGYTF
DNA: TGTGCCAGCAGCTTAGGGACAGAGTATGGCTACACCTTC
J: TRBJ1-2
size: NA
V: TRBV7-9
D: NA

CDR3: CASSEVTPGGGSNNEQFF
DNA: TGTGCCAGCAGTGAAGTAACCCCCGGGGGGGGGTCTAACAATGAGCAGTTCTTC
J: TRBJ2-1
size: NA
V: TRBV2
D: TRBD2

CDR3: CASSLLGRADSVFF
DNA: TGTGCCAGCAGCTTATTGGGCAGAGCAGATTCGGTTTTCTTT
J: TRBJ1-1
size: NA
V: TRBV7-2
D: NA

CDR3: CASNRGGYGYTF
DNA: TGTGCCAGCAACAGGGGCGGCTATGGCTACACCTTC
J: TRBJ1-2
size: NA
V: TRBV28
D: TRBD1

CDR3: CASSVYRDSYEQYF
DNA: TGTGCCAGCAGCGTCTACCGGGACAGCTACGAGCAGTACTTC
J: TRBJ2-7
size: NA
V: TRBV9
D: TRBD1

CDR3: CASSQGLGGNTEAFF
DNA: TGTGCCAGCAGCCAAGGATTAGGGGGGAACACTGAAGCTTTCTTT
J: TRBJ1-1
size: NA
V: TRBV3-1/TRBV3-2
D: NA

CDR3: CASSYGGGALDTQYF
DNA: TGTGCCAGCAGTTACGGCGGGGGGGCCCTGGATACGCAGTATTTT
J: TRBJ2-3
size: NA
V: TRBV6-5
D: TRBD2

CDR3: CATGDAGGFSGANVLTF
DNA: TGTGCCACCGGAGATGCGGGGGGGTTCTCTGGGGCCAACGTCCTGACTTTC
J: TRBJ2-6
size: few
V: TRBV10-3
D: TRBD2

CDR3: CASSHSKGGWSGNTIYF
DNA: TGTGCCAGCAGCCACAGTAAAGGGGGCTGGTCTGGAAACACCATATATTTT
J: TRBJ1-3
size: once
V: TRBV3-1/TRBV3-2
D: TRBD1

CDR3: CASSERGTKKSPLHF
DNA: TGTGCCAGCAGCGAAAGGGGGACTAAAAAATCACCCCTCCACTTT
J: TRBJ1-6
size: NA
V: TRBV5-8
D: NA

CDR3: CSASVAGQFHYTF
DNA: TGCAGTGCTAGTGTGGCAGGCCAGTTCCACTACACCTTC
J: TRBJ1-2
size: NA
V: TRBV20-1
D: NA

CDR3: CASSTGSDTQYF
DNA: TGTGCCAGCAGTACAGGGTCAGATACGCAGTATTTT
J: TRBJ2-3
size: NA
V: TRBV12-3/TRBV12-4
D: NA

CDR3: CASSARQNLINQPQHF
DNA: TGTGCCAGCAGTGCCAGACAGAACCTCATCAATCAGCCCCAGCATTTT
J: TRBJ1-5
size: NA
V: TRBV28
D: NA

CDR3: CASSLGPNRGYEQYF
DNA: TGTGCCAGCAGCTTAGGCCCTAACAGGGGCTACGAGCAGTACTTC
J: TRBJ2-7
size: NA
V: TRBV7-2
D: TRBD1

CDR3: CASSPRREDGYTF
DNA: TGTGCCAGCTCACCACGCAGGGAGGACGGCTACACCTTC
J: TRBJ1-2
size: NA
V: TRBV18
D: NA

CDR3: CASSQEWRGLYNPNTEAFF
DNA: TGTGCCAGCAGCCAAGAGTGGAGGGGACTTTACAACCCGAACACTGAAGCTTTCTTT
J: TRBJ1-1
size: NA
V: TRBV3-1/TRBV3-2
D: NA

CDR3: CASSQTGNYEQYF
DNA: TGCGCCAGCAGCCAGACAGGCAACTACGAGCAGTACTTC
J: TRBJ2-7
size: NA
V: TRBV5-1
D: NA

CDR3: CASSLGLNYGYTF
DNA: TGCGCCAGCAGCCTGGGACTTAACTATGGCTACACCTTC
J: TRBJ1-2
size: NA
V: TRBV4-3
D: NA

CDR3: CASSSATEANEKLFF
DNA: TGTGCCAGCAGCTCCGCGACAGAGGCCAATGAAAAACTGTTTTTT
J: TRBJ1-4
size: NA
V: TRBV11-2
D: NA

CDR3: CASSIDPSRRSPEAFF
DNA: TGTGCCAGTAGTATAGATCCCTCGAGGCGCAGTCCTGAAGCTTTCTTT
J: TRBJ1-1
size: NA
V: TRBV19
D: NA

CDR3: CASSQTGSLNYGYTF
DNA: TGTGCCAGCAGCCAGACAGGTTCGCTTAACTATGGCTACACCTTC
J: TRBJ1-2
size: NA
V: TRBV3-1/TRBV3-2
D: NA

CDR3: CASSLLGVETQYF
DNA: TGTGCCAGCAGCTTACTCGGGGTTGAGACCCAGTACTTC
J: TRBJ2-5
size: NA
V: TRBV7-2
D: NA

CDR3: CASTQGQGWETQYF
DNA: TGTGCCAGCACCCAGGGACAGGGGTGGGAGACCCAGTACTTC
J: TRBJ2-5
size: NA
V: TRBV6-5
D: TRBD1

CDR3: CASKAGHGYTF
DNA: TGTGCCAGCAAGGCAGGGCATGGCTACACCTTC
J: TRBJ1-2
size: NA
V: TRBV2
D: NA

CDR3: CASSLDGVGLPLHF
DNA: TGTGCCAGCAGCTTGGACGGGGTAGGATTACCCCTCCACTTT
J: TRBJ1-6
size: NA
V: TRBV7-3
D: NA

CDR3: CASSERGSADTQYF
DNA: TGTGCCAGCAGCGAAAGGGGGTCCGCAGATACGCAGTATTTT
J: TRBJ2-3
size: NA
V: TRBV7-3
D: NA

CDR3: CASSSSDRGWNTEAFF
DNA: TGTGCCAGCTCATCTAGTGACAGGGGCTGGAACACTGAAGCTTTCTTT
J: TRBJ1-1
size: NA
V: TRBV18
D: TRBD1

CDR3: CASSHDAGGNEKLFF
DNA: TGCGCCAGCAGCCACGATGCCGGAGGTAATGAAAAACTGTTTTTT
J: TRBJ1-4
size: once
V: TRBV4-3
D: NA

CDR3: CASSSQWGGRETQYF
DNA: TGTGCCAGCAGCTCCCAGTGGGGGGGCCGGGAGACCCAGTACTTC
J: TRBJ2-5
size: NA
V: TRBV7-6
D: NA

CDR3: CASSRGFTDTQYF
DNA: TGTGCCAGCAGCAGGGGGTTCACAGATACGCAGTATTTT
J: TRBJ2-3
size: NA
V: TRBV6-6
D: TRBD1

CDR3: CASSLSGNTEAFF
DNA: TGTGCCAGCAGCTTATCAGGGAACACTGAAGCTTTCTTT
J: TRBJ1-1
size: NA
V: TRBV7-9
D: NA

CDR3: CASSQDTWNTGELFF
DNA: TGTGCCAGCAGCCAGGACACCTGGAACACCGGGGAGCTGTTTTTT
J: TRBJ2-2
size: NA
V: TRBV3-1/TRBV3-2
D: NA

CDR3: CASSLLSGLAANEKLFF
DNA: TGTGCCAGCAGCCTCCTGTCCGGCCTGGCGGCTAATGAAAAACTGTTTTTT
J: TRBJ1-4
size: NA
V: TRBV7-8
D: NA

CDR3: CASRQEVGKLFF
DNA: TGTGCCAGCAGACAAGAGGTTGGGAAACTGTTTTTT
J: TRBJ1-4
size: NA
V: TRBV12-3/TRBV12-4
D: NA

CDR3: CASSQEYITSYEQYF
DNA: TGCGCCAGCAGCCAAGAGTACATCACCTCCTACGAGCAGTACTTC
J: TRBJ2-7
size: NA
V: TRBV4-1
D: NA

CDR3: CASSILGQGNTGELFF
DNA: TGTGCCAGTAGTATCTTGGGACAGGGGAACACCGGGGAGCTGTTTTTT
J: TRBJ2-2
size: NA
V: TRBV19
D: TRBD1

CDR3: CAISDRVNYGYTF
DNA: TGTGCCATCTCTGACAGGGTTAACTATGGCTACACCTTC
J: TRBJ1-2
size: NA
V: TRBV5-4
D: TRBD1

CDR3: CASSLIGGAVVGYTF
DNA: TGTGCCAGCAGCTTGATTGGAGGGGCAGTGGTCGGCTACACCTTC
J: TRBJ1-2
size: NA
V: TRBV5-5
D: NA

CDR3: CASSLVLGGNTEAFF
DNA: TGCGCCAGCAGCTTGGTCCTAGGGGGGAACACTGAAGCTTTCTTT
J: TRBJ1-1
size: once
V: TRBV5-1
D: NA

CDR3: CASRSQGSTEAFF
DNA: TGTGCCAGCAGATCACAGGGGTCCACTGAAGCTTTCTTT
J: TRBJ1-1
size: NA
V: TRBV2
D: TRBD1

CDR3: CASRAGGAYNEQFF
DNA: TGTGCCAGTCGAGCCGGGGGGGCCTACAATGAGCAGTTCTTC
J: TRBJ2-1
size: NA
V: TRBV7-2
D: TRBD2

CDR3: CASRNPGGPNEKLFF
DNA: TGTGCCAGTAGGAACCCGGGGGGGCCCAATGAAAAACTGTTTTTT
J: TRBJ1-4
size: NA
V: TRBV19
D: NA